One T cell receptor beta chain is described in this entry. Its antigen remains unknown. This CDR3 comprises 14 residues. Germline loops: CDR1 SGHTA, CDR2 FQGNSA. V lost 3 bases to trimming and J lost 7 bases, with 13 bases between them. The record originates from a study of T-cell memory formation after mild COVID-19. Study summary: TCR clusters showed largely donor specificity.

TCRalpha and TCRbeta libraries used 5'RACE with constant-segment primers and UMIs. TCRdb used MiXCR to reprocess the 5' RACE reads, holding one entry per CDR3 protein. The sample carries a few hundred thousand distinct CDR3 sequences, roughly a sixth recorded once. Study-wide results and caveats: The CD4+ clones that contracted clustered mainly within CM and EM, and the CD8+ clones concentrated in EMRA.

V usage is TRBV7-2 and J usage is TRBJ2-4; no clear D. The sequenced sample was PBMCs or a T cell subset sorted from them (not recorded which). The clonotype comes from a man between 18 and 29 years old who had mild COVID-19 (a few samples of this study predate the infection). Cell type and time point are not known. The CDR3 nucleotides are TGTGCCAGCAGCTTGGACCGGACCCCGAACATTCAGTACTTC. It translates to CASSLDRTPNIQYF.